This T cell receptor beta chain was recorded in a study of regulatory T cells in long-lasting Graves disease. The CDR3 is 16 amino acids. This sample's time point: newly diagnosed GD, antithyroid drugs for less than 3 months. Isolated PBMC RNA provided the starting material for the TCR library. Study-level results: Persistent patients shared more public clonotypes (about 2,900) than new patients (roughly 1,000).

This clonotype was observed at least ten times. The antigen is not known. An end of the junction differs from the germline gene, which may be a read error. Through Arm-PCR of CDR3 regions and iRepertoire HTBI primers, TCR beta libraries were built. In TCRdb, the multiplex PCR reads were re-called with MiXCR into one record per CDR3 protein. The repertoire holds some 560,000 distinct CDR3 sequences, with around 16% as singletons. The sample was also reused in another study, on T cells in Graves' hyperthyroidism and ophthalmopathy. That work contributes: Researchers barred patients who had uncontrolled infection, other autoimmune disease, pregnancy or lactation.

The specimen was peripheral blood mononuclear cells (PBMCs), collected at new diagnosis, from a patient treated with antithyroid drugs. This sequence was found in a woman aged 40 to 65 with Graves disease. The chain employs TRBV12-3 or TRBV12-4 and TRBJ2-2; a possible D gene is TRBD1 (5 bases). The CDR3 is CASSLRQTANTGELFF. The CDR3 DNA is TGCGCCAGCAGTCTTCGACAGACCGCGAACACCGGGGAGCTGTTTTTT.